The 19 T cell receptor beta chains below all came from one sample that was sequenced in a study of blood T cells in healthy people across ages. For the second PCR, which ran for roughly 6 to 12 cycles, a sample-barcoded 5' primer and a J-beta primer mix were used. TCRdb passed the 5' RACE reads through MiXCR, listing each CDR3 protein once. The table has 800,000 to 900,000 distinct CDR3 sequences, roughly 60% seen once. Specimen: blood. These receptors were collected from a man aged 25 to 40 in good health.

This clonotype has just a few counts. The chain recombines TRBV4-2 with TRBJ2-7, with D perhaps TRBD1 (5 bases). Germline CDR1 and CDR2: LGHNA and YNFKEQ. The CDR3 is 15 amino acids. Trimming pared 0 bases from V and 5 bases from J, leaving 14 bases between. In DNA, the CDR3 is TGTGCCAGCAGCCAAGAGGCAGGGTTGTGGGACGAGCAGTACTTC. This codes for CASSQEAGLWDEQYF.

This CDR3 is CSAQGLANYEQYF. DNA of the CDR3: TGCAGTGCGCAGGGACTAGCCAACTACGAGCAGTACTTC. The chain is built from TRBV20-1 and TRBJ2-4; TRBD2 aligns across 9 bases. TRBJ2-7 explains the end of the DNA better; the J call may be wrong. Germline-derived CDR1 and CDR2 are DFQATT and SNEGSKA (reference sequence). The CDR3 loop spans 13 amino acids.

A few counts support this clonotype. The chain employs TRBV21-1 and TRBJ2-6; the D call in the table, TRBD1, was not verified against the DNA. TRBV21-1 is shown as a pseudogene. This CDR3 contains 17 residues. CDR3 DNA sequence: TGTGCCAGCAGCAAAAGAGACAGGGGGGCAGGGGCCAACGTCCTGACTTTC. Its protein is CASSKRDRGAGANVLTF.

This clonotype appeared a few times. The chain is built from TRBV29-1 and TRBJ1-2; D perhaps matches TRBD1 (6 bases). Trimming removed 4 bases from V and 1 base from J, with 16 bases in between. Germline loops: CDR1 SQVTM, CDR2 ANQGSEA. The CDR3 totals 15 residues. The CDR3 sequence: CSVGGERTDNYGYTF. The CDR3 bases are TGCAGCGTTGGGGGAGAAAGGACAGATAACTATGGCTACACCTTC.

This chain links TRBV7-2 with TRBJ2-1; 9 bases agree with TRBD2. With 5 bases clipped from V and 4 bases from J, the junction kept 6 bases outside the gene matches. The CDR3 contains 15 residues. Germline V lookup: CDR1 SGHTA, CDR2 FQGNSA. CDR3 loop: CASSPNLAGYNEQFF. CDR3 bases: TGTGCCAGCAGCCCAAATCTAGCGGGGTACAATGAGCAGTTCTTC. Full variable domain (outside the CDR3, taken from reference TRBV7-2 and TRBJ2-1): GAGVSQSPSNKVTEKGKDVELRCDPISGHTALYWYRQSLGQGLEFLIYFQGNSAPDKSGLPSDRFSAERTGGSVSTLTIQRTQQEDSAVYLCASSPNLAGYNEQFFGPGTRLTVL.

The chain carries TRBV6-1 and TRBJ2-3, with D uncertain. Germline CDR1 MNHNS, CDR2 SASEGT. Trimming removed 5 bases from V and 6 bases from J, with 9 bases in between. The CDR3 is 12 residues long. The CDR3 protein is CASSPILDTQYF. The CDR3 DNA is TGTGCCAGCAGTCCGATCTTGGATACGCAGTATTTT.

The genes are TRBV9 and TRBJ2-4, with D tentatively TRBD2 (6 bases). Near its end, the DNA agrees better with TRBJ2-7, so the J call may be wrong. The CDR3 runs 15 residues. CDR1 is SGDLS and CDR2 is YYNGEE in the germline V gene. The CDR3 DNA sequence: TGTGCCAGCAGTGGGGGGATCGGGTCTGCCTACGAGCAGTACTTC. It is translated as CASSGGIGSAYEQYF.

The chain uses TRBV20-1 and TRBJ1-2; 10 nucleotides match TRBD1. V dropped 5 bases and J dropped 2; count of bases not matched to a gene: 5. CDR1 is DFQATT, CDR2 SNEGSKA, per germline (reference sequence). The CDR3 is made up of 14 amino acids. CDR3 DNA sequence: TGCAGTGCTGCTCGGGACAGGGGAAACTATGGCTACACCTTC. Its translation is CSAARDRGNYGYTF.

The CDR3 reads CATSDLGEKLFF. The CDR3, as DNA: TGTGCCACCTCGGACCTTGGGGAAAAACTGTTTTTT. This chain joins TRBV4-2 and TRBJ1-4; D is undetermined. This CDR3 region has 12 residues. Trimming stripped 10 bases from V and 8 bases from J, with 14 bases between. CDR1 is LGHNA and CDR2 is YNFKEQ in the germline V gene.

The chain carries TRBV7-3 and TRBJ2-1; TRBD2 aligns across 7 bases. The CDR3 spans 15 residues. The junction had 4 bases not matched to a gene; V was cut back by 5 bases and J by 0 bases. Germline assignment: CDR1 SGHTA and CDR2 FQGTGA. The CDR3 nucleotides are TGTGCCAGCAGCCAGGGACTACACTCCTACAATGAGCAGTTCTTC. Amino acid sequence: CASSQGLHSYNEQFF.

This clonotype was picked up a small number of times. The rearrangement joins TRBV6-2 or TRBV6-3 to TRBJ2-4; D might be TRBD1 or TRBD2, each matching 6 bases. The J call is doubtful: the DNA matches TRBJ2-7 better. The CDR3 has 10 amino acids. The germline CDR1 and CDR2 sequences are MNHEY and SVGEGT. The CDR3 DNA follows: TGTGCCAGCGGGGGGCGCGAGCAGTACTTC. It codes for CASGGREQYF.

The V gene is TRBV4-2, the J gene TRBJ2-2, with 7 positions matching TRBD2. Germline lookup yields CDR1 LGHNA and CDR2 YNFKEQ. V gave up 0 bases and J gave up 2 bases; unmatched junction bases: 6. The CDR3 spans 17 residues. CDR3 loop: CASSQDPRGLNTGELFF. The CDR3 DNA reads TGTGCCAGCAGCCAAGATCCGCGGGGGTTAAACACCGGGGAGCTGTTTTTT.

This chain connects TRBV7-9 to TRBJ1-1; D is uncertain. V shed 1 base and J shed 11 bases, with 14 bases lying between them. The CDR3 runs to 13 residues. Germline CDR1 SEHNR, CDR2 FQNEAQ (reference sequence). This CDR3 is CASSLEGDTRAFF. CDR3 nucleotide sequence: TGTGCCAGCAGCTTAGAAGGCGACACAAGGGCTTTCTTT. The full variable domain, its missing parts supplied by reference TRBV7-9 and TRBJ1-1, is DTGVSQNPRHKITKRGQNVTFRCDPISEHNRLYWYRQTLGQGPEFLTYFQNEAQLEKSRLLSDRFSAERPKGSFSTLEIQRTEQGDSAMYLCASSLEGDTRAFFGQGTRLTVV.

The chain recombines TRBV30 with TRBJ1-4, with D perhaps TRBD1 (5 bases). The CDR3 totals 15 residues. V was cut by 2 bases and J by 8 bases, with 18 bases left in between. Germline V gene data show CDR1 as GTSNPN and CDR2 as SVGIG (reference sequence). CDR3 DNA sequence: TGTGCCTGGAGTATTGCAGTAGGGGAGAGAGAAAAACTGTTTTTT. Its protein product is CAWSIAVGEREKLFF.

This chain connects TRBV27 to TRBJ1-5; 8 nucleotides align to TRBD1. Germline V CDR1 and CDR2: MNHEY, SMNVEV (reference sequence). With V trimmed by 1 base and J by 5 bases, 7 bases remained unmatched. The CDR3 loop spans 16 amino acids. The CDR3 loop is CASSLFWAGGDQPQHF. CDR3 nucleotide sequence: TGTGCCAGCAGTTTATTTTGGGCAGGGGGCGATCAGCCCCAGCATTTT.

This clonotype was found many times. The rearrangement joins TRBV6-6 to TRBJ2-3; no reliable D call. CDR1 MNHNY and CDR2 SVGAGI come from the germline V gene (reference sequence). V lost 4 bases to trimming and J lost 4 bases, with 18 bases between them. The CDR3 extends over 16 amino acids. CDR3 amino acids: CASSFDLGSGPDTQYF. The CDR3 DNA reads TGTGCCAGCAGTTTCGACCTTGGTTCCGGGCCAGATACGCAGTATTTT.

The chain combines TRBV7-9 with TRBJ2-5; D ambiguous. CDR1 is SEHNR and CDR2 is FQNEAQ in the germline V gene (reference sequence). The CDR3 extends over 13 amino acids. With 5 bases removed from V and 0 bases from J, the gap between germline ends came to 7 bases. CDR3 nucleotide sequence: TGTGCCAGCAGCCGATTATACCAAGAGACCCAGTACTTC. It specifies CASSRLYQETQYF.

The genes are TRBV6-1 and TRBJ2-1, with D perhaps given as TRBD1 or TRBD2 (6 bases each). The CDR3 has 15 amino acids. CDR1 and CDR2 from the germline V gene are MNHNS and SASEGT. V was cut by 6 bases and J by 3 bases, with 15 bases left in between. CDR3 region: CASSLVEGVYNEQFF. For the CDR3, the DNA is TGTGCCAGCAGCCTCGTGGAGGGGGTCTACAATGAGCAGTTCTTC.

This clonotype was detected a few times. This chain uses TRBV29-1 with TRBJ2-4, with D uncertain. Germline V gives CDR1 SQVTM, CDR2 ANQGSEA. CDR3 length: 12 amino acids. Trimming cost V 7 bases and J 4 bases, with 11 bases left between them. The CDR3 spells CSALTSKNIQYF. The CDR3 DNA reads TGCAGCGCATTGACAAGTAAAAACATTCAGTACTTC.